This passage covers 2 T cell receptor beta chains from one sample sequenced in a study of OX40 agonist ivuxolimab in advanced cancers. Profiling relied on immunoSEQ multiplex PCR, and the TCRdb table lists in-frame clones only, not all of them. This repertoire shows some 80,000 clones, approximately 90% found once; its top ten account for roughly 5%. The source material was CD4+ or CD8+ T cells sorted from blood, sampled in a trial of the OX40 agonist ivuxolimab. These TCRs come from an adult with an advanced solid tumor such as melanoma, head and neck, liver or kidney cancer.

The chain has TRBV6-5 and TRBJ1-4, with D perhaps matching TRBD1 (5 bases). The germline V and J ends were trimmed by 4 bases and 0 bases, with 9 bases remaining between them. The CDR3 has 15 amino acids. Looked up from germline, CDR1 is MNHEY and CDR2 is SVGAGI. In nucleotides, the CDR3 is TGTGCCAGCAGTTCCGGGACCTCAACTAATGAAAAACTGTTTTTT. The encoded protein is CASSSGTSTNEKLFF.

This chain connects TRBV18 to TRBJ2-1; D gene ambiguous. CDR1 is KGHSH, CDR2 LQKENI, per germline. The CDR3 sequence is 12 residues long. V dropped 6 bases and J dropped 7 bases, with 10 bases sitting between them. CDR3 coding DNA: TGTGCCAGCTCCCAAACAAGGAATGAGCAGTTCTTC. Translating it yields CASSQTRNEQFF.